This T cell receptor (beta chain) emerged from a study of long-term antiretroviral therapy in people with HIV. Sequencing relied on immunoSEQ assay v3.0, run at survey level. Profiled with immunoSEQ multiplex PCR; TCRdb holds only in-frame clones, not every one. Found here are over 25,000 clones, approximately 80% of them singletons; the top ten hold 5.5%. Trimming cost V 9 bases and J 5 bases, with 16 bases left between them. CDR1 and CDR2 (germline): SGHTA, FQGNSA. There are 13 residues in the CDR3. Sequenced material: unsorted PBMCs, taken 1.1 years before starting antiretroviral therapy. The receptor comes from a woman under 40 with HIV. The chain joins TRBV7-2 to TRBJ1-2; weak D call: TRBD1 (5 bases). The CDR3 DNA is TGTGCCAGGCGAGGGGTGGGAGATTATGGCTACACCTTC. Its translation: CARRGVGDYGYTF.